The rows below give T cell receptor beta chains drawn from one sample of a study of blood T cell repertoires in COVID-19. The data were produced by immunoSEQ multiplex PCR, yet TCRdb's version contains in-frame clones alone and is incomplete. Of about 140,000 clones in the sample, roughly four fifths were seen once. The sequenced sample consisted of peripheral blood. These TCRs come from a woman in her fifties or sixties with active or convalescent COVID-19. Both conserved end residues are part of each CDR3. The D gene is left open where the match is weak. Clone size is not always given. Where it is, it says once, few, many or a class for expanded clones.

CDR3 DNA: TGTGCCAGCTCACTTGACACCGGGGGCAATGAGCAGTTCTTC; CDR3 protein: CASSLDTGGNEQFF; clone size: -; V gene: TRBV18; D gene: -; J gene: TRBJ2-1; CDR3 length: 14
CDR3 DNA: TGTGCCAGCAGCGCCGGGACACTTTCTTCACTCCACTTT; CDR3 protein: CASSAGTLSSLHF; clone size: many; V gene: TRBV7-2; D gene: -; J gene: TRBJ1-6; CDR3 length: 13
CDR3 DNA: TGTGCCAGTAGGGGACAGGGCGTGACTGAAGCTTTCTTT; CDR3 protein: CASRGQGVTEAFF; clone size: few; V gene: TRBV19; D gene: TRBD1; J gene: TRBJ1-1; CDR3 length: 13
CDR3 DNA: TGTGCCAGCAGCACGACAGGGACGGGGAGCGATGAGCAGTTCTTC; CDR3 protein: CASSTTGTGSDEQFF; clone size: -; V gene: TRBV9; D gene: TRBD1; J gene: TRBJ2-1; CDR3 length: 15
CDR3 DNA: TGTGCCAGCAGGAAGAAAGGAGACTATGGCTACACCTTC; CDR3 protein: CASRKKGDYGYTF; clone size: once; V gene: TRBV27; D gene: -; J gene: TRBJ1-2; CDR3 length: 13
CDR3 DNA: TGTGCCAGCTCACCACTCCCCGGCACAGATACGCAGTATTTT; CDR3 protein: CASSPLPGTDTQYF; clone size: -; V gene: TRBV18; D gene: -; J gene: TRBJ2-3; CDR3 length: 14
CDR3 DNA: TGCGCCAGCAGCTTGGTGGTGACAGGGGGCACCGGGGAGCTGTTTTTT; CDR3 protein: CASSLVVTGGTGELFF; clone size: -; V gene: TRBV5-1; D gene: TRBD1; J gene: TRBJ2-2; CDR3 length: 16
CDR3 DNA: TGTGCCAGCAGCTTAGTAGCGGGGGGAACCTACGAGCAGTACTTC; CDR3 protein: CASSLVAGGTYEQYF; clone size: -; V gene: TRBV7-2; D gene: TRBD2; J gene: TRBJ2-7; CDR3 length: 15
CDR3 DNA: TGTGCCAGCAGTGAGCCGGGACTAGCCTTCCAAGAGACCCAGTACTTC; CDR3 protein: CASSEPGLAFQETQYF; clone size: -; V gene: TRBV6-2/TRBV6-3; D gene: TRBD2; J gene: TRBJ2-5; CDR3 length: 16
CDR3 DNA: TGTGCCAGCACCGTTGAGGGTACGAGCACTGAAGCTTTCTTT; CDR3 protein: CASTVEGTSTEAFF; clone size: -; V gene: TRBV9; D gene: -; J gene: TRBJ1-1; CDR3 length: 14
CDR3 DNA: TGTGCCAGCTCACCGCGGACAGAATCTGGAAACACCATATATTTT; CDR3 protein: CASSPRTESGNTIYF; clone size: -; V gene: TRBV18; D gene: -; J gene: TRBJ1-3; CDR3 length: 15
CDR3 DNA: TGTGCCAGCAAGCGGACTAGCGGGGCTAGCACAGATACGCAGTATTTT; CDR3 protein: CASKRTSGASTDTQYF; clone size: -; V gene: TRBV2; D gene: TRBD2; J gene: TRBJ2-3; CDR3 length: 16
CDR3 DNA: TGTGCCAGCAGTGGGCCGGGACAGGGCTCCGAGCAGTACTTC; CDR3 protein: CASSGPGQGSEQYF; clone size: -; V gene: TRBV6-1; D gene: TRBD1; J gene: TRBJ2-7; CDR3 length: 14
CDR3 DNA: TGCAGCGTTGTAAGGGGAGGTGAAGCTTTCTTT; CDR3 protein: CSVVRGGEAFF; clone size: -; V gene: TRBV29-1; D gene: -; J gene: TRBJ1-1; CDR3 length: 11
CDR3 DNA: TGTGCCAGCAGCTTGGGGGCGAGGGTGTATCAAGAGACCCAGTACTTC; CDR3 protein: CASSLGARVYQETQYF; clone size: -; V gene: TRBV5-6; D gene: -; J gene: TRBJ2-5; CDR3 length: 16
CDR3 DNA: TGTGCCAGCAGCAGCCTTGGAGAGACCCAGTACTTC; CDR3 protein: CASSSLGETQYF; clone size: -; V gene: TRBV7-9; D gene: -; J gene: TRBJ2-5; CDR3 length: 12